A single sample is the source of the 2 T cell receptor beta chains below, sequenced in a study of immune characterization of retroperitoneal liposarcoma. TCRdb re-called the PCR reads through MiXCR, storing one row per CDR3 protein. The data contain around 11,000 distinct CDR3 sequences, around a quarter of them seen just once; the ten biggest clones take up under 9.5%. Material for sequencing was tumor tissue. These receptors were taken from a male donor with retroperitoneal liposarcoma.

This chain connects TRBV6-1 to TRBJ1-2; 7 nucleotides agree with TRBD1. The CDR3 runs to 15 residues. Looked up from germline, CDR1 is MNHNS and CDR2 is SASEGT. The V segment lost 4 bases and the J segment 2 bases; nucleotides outside the gene matches: 7. The CDR3 coding sequence is TGTGCCAGCAGTGCGGGACAGAATTCGAACTATGGCTACACCTTC. It yields the protein CASSAGQNSNYGYTF.

The V gene is TRBV10-3, the J gene TRBJ2-2; D remains ambiguous. The CDR3 has 14 amino acids. The V gene's germline CDR1 is ENHRY and CDR2 SYGVKD. V lost 3 bases and J 9 bases, leaving 14 bases between the germline ends. DNA for the CDR3: TGTGCCATCAGTGATTATAAGGTAGCACGGGAGCTGTTTTTT. Residues: CAISDYKVARELFF.